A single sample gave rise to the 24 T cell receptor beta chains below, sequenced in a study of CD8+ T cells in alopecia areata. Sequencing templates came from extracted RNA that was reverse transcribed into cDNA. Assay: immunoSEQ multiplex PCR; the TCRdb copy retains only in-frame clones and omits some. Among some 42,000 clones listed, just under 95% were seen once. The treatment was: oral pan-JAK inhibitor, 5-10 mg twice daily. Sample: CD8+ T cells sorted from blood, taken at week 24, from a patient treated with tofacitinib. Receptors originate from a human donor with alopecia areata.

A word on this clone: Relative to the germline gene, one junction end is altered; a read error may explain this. The CDR3 region has the DNA TGTGCCAGCACCTTAGGTAGCCTAGCGGCCCTGGGGATGGATACGCAGTATTTT. Its translation: CASTLGSLAALGMDTQYF. The genes are TRBV11-2 and TRBJ2-3, with 7 positions matching TRBD2. Germline V gives CDR1 SGHAT, CDR2 FQNNGV. This CDR3 has 18 amino acids.

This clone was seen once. The CDR3 DNA reads as TGCAGCGTTGAAAGGAATGGTAGCATGATGGTCTACGAGCAGTACTTC. Protein product: CSVERNGSMMVYEQYF. The chain joins TRBV29-1 to TRBJ2-7; no clear D. There are 16 residues in the CDR3. CDR1 and CDR2 from the germline V gene are SQVTM and ANQGSEA. V was shortened by 2 bases and J by 3 bases, with 20 bases between the two germline ends.

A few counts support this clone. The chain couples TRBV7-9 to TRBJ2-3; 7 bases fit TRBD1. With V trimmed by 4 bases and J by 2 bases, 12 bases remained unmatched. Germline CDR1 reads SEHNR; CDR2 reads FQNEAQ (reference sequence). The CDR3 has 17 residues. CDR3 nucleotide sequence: TGTGCCAGCAGCTACCCCGGACAGGTTTGGACCACAGATACGCAGTATTTT. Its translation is CASSYPGQVWTTDTQYF.

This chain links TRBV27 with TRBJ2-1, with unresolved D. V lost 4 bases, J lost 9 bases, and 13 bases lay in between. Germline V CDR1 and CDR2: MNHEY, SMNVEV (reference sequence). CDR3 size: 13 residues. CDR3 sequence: CASSYSTAGEQFF. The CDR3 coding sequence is TGTGCCAGCAGTTACTCCACAGCCGGTGAGCAGTTCTTC.

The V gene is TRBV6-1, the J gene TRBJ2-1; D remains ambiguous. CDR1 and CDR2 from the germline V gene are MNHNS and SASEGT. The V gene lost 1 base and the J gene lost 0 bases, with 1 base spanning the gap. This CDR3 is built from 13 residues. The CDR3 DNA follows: TGTGCCAGCAGTGAAGACTCCTACAATGAGCAGTTCTTC. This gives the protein CASSEDSYNEQFF.

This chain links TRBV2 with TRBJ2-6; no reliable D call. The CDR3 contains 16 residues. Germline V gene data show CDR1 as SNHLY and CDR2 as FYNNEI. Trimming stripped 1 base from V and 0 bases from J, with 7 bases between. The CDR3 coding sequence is TGTGCCAGCAGTGAAGACAAATTCTCTGGGGCCAACGTCCTGACTTTC. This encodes CASSEDKFSGANVLTF.

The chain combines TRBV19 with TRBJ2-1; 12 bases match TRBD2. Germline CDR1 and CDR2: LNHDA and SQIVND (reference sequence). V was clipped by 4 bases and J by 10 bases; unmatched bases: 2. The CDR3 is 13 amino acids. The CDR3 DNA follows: TGTGCCAGTAGTACTGGACTAGCGGGGGAGCAGTTCTTC. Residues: CASSTGLAGEQFF.

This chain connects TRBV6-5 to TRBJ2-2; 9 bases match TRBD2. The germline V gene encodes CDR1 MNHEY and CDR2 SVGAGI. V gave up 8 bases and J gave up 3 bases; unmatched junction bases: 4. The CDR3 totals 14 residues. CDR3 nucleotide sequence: TGTGCCAGCGAGTTAGCGGGGGACACCGGGGAGCTGTTTTTT. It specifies CASELAGDTGELFF.

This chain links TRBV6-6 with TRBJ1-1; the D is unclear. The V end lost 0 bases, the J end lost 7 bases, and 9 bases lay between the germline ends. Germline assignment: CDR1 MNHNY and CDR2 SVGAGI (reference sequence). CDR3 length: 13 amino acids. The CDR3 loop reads CASSYSRTVEAFF. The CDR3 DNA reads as TGTGCCAGCAGTTACTCAAGGACTGTTGAAGCTTTCTTT.

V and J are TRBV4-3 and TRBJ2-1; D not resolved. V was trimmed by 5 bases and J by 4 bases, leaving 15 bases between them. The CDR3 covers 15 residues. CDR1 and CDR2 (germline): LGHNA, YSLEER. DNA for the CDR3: TGCGCCAGCAGCGGTGACTGGGGAAAATACAATGAGCAGTTCTTC. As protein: CASSGDWGKYNEQFF.

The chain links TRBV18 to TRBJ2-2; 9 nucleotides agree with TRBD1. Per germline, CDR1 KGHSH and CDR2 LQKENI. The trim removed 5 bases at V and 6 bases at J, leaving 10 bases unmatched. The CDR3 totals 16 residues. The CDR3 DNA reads TGTGCCAGCTCATACGAACAGGGGGCGCGGTCCGGGGAGCTGTTTTTT. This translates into CASSYEQGARSGELFF.

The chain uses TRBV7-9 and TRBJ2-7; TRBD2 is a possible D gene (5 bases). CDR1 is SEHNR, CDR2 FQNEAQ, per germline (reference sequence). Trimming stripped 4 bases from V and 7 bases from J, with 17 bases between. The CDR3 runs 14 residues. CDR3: CASSSTTTTGEQYF. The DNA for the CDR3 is TGTGCCAGCAGCTCGACAACCACTACGGGGGAGCAGTACTTC.

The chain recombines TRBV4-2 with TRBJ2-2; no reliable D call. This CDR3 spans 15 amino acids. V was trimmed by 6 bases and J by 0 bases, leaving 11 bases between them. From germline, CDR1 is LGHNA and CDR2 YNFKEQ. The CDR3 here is CASSYRHPNTGELFF. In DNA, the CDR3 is TGTGCCAGCAGTTATAGACACCCGAACACCGGGGAGCTGTTTTTT.

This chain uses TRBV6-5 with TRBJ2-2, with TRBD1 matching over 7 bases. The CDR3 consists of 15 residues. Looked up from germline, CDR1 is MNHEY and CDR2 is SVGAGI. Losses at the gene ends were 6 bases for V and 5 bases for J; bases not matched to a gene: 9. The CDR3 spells CASSQGDSQTGELFF. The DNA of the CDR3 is TGTGCCAGCAGCCAAGGGGACAGTCAGACCGGGGAGCTGTTTTTT.

The CDR3 nucleotides read TGCGCCAGCAGCGATCCGGGACAGTCAGCAAATCAGCCCCAGCATTTT. Its translation is CASSDPGQSANQPQHF. The chain carries TRBV4-1 and TRBJ1-5; 7 bases map to TRBD1. The germline CDR1 and CDR2 sequences are MGHRA and YSYEKL. The J segment lost 4 bases and the V segment lost 5 bases, leaving 11 bases of the junction unmatched. The CDR3 covers 16 residues.

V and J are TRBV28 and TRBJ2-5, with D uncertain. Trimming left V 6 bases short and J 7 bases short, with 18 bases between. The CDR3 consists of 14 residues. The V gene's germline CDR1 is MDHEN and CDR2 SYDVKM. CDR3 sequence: CASSPERTRGTQYF. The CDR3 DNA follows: TGTGCCAGCAGCCCGGAACGAACAAGAGGGACCCAGTACTTC.

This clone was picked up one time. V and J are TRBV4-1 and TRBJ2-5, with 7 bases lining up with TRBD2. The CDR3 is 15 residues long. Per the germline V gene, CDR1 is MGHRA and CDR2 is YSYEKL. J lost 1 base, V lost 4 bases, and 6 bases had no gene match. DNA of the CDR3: TGCGCCAGCAGCCCCACTTGGACTAGCCAAGAGACCCAGTACTTC. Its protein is CASSPTWTSQETQYF.

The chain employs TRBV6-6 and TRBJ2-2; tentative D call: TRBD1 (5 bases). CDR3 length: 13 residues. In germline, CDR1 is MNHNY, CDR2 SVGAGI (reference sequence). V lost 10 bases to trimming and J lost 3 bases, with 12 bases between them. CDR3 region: CATIDRDTGELFF. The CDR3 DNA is TGTGCCACCATAGACAGAGACACCGGGGAGCTGTTTTTT.

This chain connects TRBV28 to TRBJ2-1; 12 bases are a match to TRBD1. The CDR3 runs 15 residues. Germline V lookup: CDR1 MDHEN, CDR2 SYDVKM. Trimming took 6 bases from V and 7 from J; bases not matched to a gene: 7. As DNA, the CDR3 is TGTGCCAGCAGAGGGACAGGGGGCCCCAGGAATGAGCAGTTCTTC. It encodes CASRGTGGPRNEQFF. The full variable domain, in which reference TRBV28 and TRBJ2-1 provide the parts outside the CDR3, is DVKVTQSSRYLVKRTGEKVFLECVQDMDHENMFWYRQDPGLGLRLIYFSYDVKMKEKGDIPEGYSVSREKKERFSLILESASTNQTSMYLCASRGTGGPRNEQFFGPGTRLTVL.

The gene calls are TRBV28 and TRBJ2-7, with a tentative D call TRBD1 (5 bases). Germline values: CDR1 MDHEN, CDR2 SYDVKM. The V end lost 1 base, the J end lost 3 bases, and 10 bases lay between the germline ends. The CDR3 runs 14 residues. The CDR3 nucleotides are TGTGCCAGCAGTTTATCAGGGAACGGCTACGAGCAGTACTTC. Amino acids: CASSLSGNGYEQYF.

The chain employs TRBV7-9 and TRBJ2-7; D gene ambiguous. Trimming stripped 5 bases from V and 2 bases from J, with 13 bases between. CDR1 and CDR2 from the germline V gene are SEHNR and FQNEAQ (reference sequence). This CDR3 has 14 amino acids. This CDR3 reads CASSPPRHPYEQYF. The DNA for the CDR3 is TGTGCCAGCAGCCCCCCCCGGCACCCCTACGAGCAGTACTTC. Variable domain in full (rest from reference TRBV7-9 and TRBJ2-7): DTGVSQNPRHKITKRGQNVTFRCDPISEHNRLYWYRQTLGQGPEFLTYFQNEAQLEKSRLLSDRFSAERPKGSFSTLEIQRTEQGDSAMYLCASSPPRHPYEQYFGPGTRLTVT.

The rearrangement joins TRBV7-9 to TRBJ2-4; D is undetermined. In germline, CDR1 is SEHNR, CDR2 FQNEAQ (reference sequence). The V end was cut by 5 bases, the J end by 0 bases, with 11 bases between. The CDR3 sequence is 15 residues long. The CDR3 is CASSPRDSAKNIQYF. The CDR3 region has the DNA TGTGCCAGCAGCCCTCGCGACTCAGCCAAAAACATTCAGTACTTC.

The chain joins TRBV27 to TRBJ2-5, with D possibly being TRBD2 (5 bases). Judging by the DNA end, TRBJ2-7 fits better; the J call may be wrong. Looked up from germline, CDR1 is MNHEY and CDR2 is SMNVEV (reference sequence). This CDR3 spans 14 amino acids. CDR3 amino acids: CASSFASGSYEQYF. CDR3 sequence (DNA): TGTGCCAGCAGTTTTGCGTCGGGATCCTACGAGCAGTACTTC.

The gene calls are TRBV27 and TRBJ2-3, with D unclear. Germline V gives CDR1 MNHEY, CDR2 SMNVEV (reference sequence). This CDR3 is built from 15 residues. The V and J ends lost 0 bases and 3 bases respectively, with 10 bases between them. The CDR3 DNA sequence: TGTGCCAGCAGTTTATCGAAGGGTCTTACAGATACGCAGTATTTT. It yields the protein CASSLSKGLTDTQYF.